This TCR beta chain was identified during a study of cytomegalovirus exposure and HLA in healthy donors. Findings of the study overall: Reportedly, cytomegalovirus status was diagnosed with high sensitivity and specificity.

Amplification used 60 Vbeta primers and 13 Jbeta primers. Only in-frame clones appear in the TCRdb table, and some are missing; sequencing was by immunoSEQ multiplex PCR. Of over 70,000 clones in the sample, approximately 70% are singletons; the top ten hold 8.5% to 10%. The CDR3 runs 20 residues. The table lists this clone with a few counts. Antigen: not known. The receptor was isolated from a woman between 50 and 59 years old in good health and CMV-seropositive. V gene TRBV21-1 combines with J gene TRBJ2-3; no DNA check was done on the table's D call, TRBD2. TRBV21-1 is labeled a pseudogene. Sequenced input: PBMCs. The CDR3 DNA is TGTGCCAGTAAGCAAAATGGGCCCGTTGGTAGCGGGAGGATGACAGATACGCAGTATTTT. Translation: CASKQNGPVGSGRMTDTQYF.